What follows are 8 T cell receptor beta chains derived from one specimen sequenced in a study of cytomegalovirus exposure and HLA in healthy donors. The primer mix had 60 Vbeta and 13 Jbeta primers. Data came from immunoSEQ multiplex PCR; TCRdb stores just in-frame clones and leaves some out. The table has around 140,000 clones, approximately 87% seen once. Sequenced material: PBMCs. These receptors came from a man aged 35-49 years in good health and CMV-seronegative.

The chain combines TRBV27 with TRBJ2-2; 10 bases align to TRBD1. The J call may be in error: the DNA end matches TRBJ1-3 better. Germline CDR1 and CDR2: MNHEY and SMNVEV (reference sequence). CDR3 size: 17 residues. The CDR3 is CASSPADRGLPGNTIYF. In DNA, the CDR3 is TGTGCCAGCAGTCCAGCCGACAGGGGGCTCCCTGGAAACACCATATATTTT.

The chain recombines TRBV5-1 with TRBJ2-3; 9 bases match TRBD2. The CDR3 totals 16 residues. V dropped 4 bases and J dropped 3; count of bases not matched to a gene: 9. Germline CDR1 and CDR2: SGHRS and YFSETQ. Written as DNA, the CDR3 is TGCGCCAGCAGCCTGACCGGGACTAGCAGAACAGATACGCAGTATTTT. It is translated as CASSLTGTSRTDTQYF. The variable domain in full, with the rest retrieved from reference TRBV5-1 and TRBJ2-3, is KAGVTQTPRYLIKTRGQQVTLSCSPISGHRSVSWYQQTPGQGLQFLFEYFSETQRNKGNFPGRFSGRQFSNSRSEMNVSTLELGDSALYLCASSLTGTSRTDTQYFGPGTRLTVL.

This rearrangement joins TRBV9 to TRBJ1-1, with D unresolved. This CDR3 has 16 residues. Per germline, CDR1 SGDLS and CDR2 YYNGEE. V was shortened by 4 bases and J by 3 bases, with 19 bases between the two germline ends. The CDR3 loop reads CASSPPLGQTDTEAFF. CDR3 nucleotide sequence: TGTGCCAGCAGCCCCCCCCTAGGCCAAACGGACACTGAAGCTTTCTTT.

This chain uses TRBV11-3 with TRBJ2-2, with 7 bases aligning to TRBD1. The CDR3 covers 16 residues. The J segment lost 0 bases and the V segment lost 7 bases, leaving 8 bases of the junction unmatched. The V gene's germline CDR1 is SGHNT and CDR2 YENEEA. As DNA, the CDR3 is TGTGCCAGCAAGGCAGGGGGTGGGACGAACACCGGGGAGCTGTTTTTT. This codes for CASKAGGGTNTGELFF.

This clone was detected only once. V is TRBV7-2 and J is TRBJ1-2; D might be TRBD1 (6 bases). CDR3 length: 16 amino acids. The V gene's germline CDR1 is SGHTA and CDR2 FQGNSA. V shed 1 base and J shed 7 bases, with 19 bases lying between them. CDR3 bases: TGTGCCAGCAGCTTAGGGCGGGGGGCCCAGACCCCTGGCTACACCTTC. This encodes CASSLGRGAQTPGYTF.

The chain recombines TRBV5-1 with TRBJ1-1, with a tentative D call TRBD1 (6 bases). The germline V gene has CDR1 SGHRS and CDR2 YFSETQ. Deletions cut 4 bases from V and 3 bases from J, with 19 bases between. The CDR3 has 16 residues. Here the CDR3 reads CASSDYGRGADTEAFF. In nucleotides, the CDR3 is TGCGCCAGCAGCGACTACGGTCGGGGGGCTGACACTGAAGCTTTCTTT.

The chain carries TRBV27 and TRBJ1-1; the D gene is possibly TRBD1 (5 bases). Trimming cost V 4 bases and J 5 bases, with 17 bases left between them. From germline, CDR1 is MNHEY and CDR2 SMNVEV (reference sequence). The CDR3 sequence is 15 residues long. The CDR3 region is CASSWIGGAGTEAFF. CDR3 sequence (DNA): TGTGCCAGCAGTTGGATTGGAGGGGCCGGGACTGAAGCTTTCTTT.

This clone was seen just once. The CDR3 DNA is TGTGCCAGTAGTATAAACGAACAGGGGAAAGACAATAGCAATCAGCCCCAGCATTTT. Protein: CASSINEQGKDNSNQPQHF. The genes are TRBV19 and TRBJ1-5; 7 positions agree with TRBD1. The trim removed 2 bases at V and 0 bases at J, leaving 13 bases unmatched. Germline V gene lookup returns CDR1 LNHDA and CDR2 SQIVND (reference sequence). The CDR3 covers 19 residues.